This T cell receptor (beta chain) was sequenced in a study of OX40 agonist ivuxolimab in advanced cancers. Study as a whole: Three patients responded partially, comprising one with hepatocellular carcinoma and two with cutaneous melanoma. General study points: Some nonresponders additionally presented with little normalized T-cell clonal expansion. The study did not work out the antigen specificity of the expanded peripheral T cells.

Remarks on this clone: Antigen unknown.

The repertoire was sequenced with immunoSEQ multiplex PCR; TCRdb's copy has only in-frame clones and lacks some. The data hold 11,000 to 15,000 clones, with about 77% observed a single time. The V and J ends lost 3 bases and 5 bases respectively, with 2 bases between them. This CDR3 spans 11 amino acids. Per the germline V gene, CDR1 is SGHNT and CDR2 is YYREEE (reference sequence). The chain combines TRBV5-4 with TRBJ1-4; D is uncertain. The specimen comprised CD4+ or CD8+ T cells sorted from blood, sampled in a trial of the OX40 agonist ivuxolimab. This clonotype was obtained from an adult with an advanced solid tumor such as melanoma, head and neck, liver or kidney cancer. The DNA for the CDR3 is TGTGCCAGCAGCTACAATGAAAAACTGTTTTTT. It translates to CASSYNEKLFF. Together with reference TRBV5-4 and TRBJ1-4, the CDR3 gives the full variable domain: ETGVTQSPTHLIKTRGQQVTLRCSSQSGHNTVSWYQQALGQGPQFIFQYYREEENGRGNFPPRFSGLQFPNYSSELNVNALELDDSALYLCASSYNEKLFFGSGTQLSVL.